The sequence of this T cell receptor beta chain was determined in a study of shared clonotypes between healthy human individuals. At the level of the study: The composition of the donors was a couple of women and a few men aged 18 to 49. Study conclusions and caveats: Incomplete sequencing of sorted subsets was indicated by rarefaction despite large depth.

V lost 5 bases and J lost 6; bases outside the gene matches: 9. This CDR3 contains 14 residues. CDR1 and CDR2 from the germline V gene are SEHNR and FQNEAQ (reference sequence). Genomic DNA per cell subset filled all wells of several immunoSEQ plates. Measured with immunoSEQ multiplex PCR; TCRdb has only the in-frame clones, and not every one. The sample shows around 1.1 million clones, about 80% of them seen only once. Worth noting for this clone: Its antigen is currently unknown.

The receptor was derived from a young man in good health. Some clones in this sample may be carry-over from other donors' samples. The chain employs TRBV7-9 and TRBJ1-2, with TRBD1 matching over 7 bases. Material: memory CD4+ T cells from PBMCs. The subset was: CD45RA-negative fraction. CDR3 nucleotides: TGTGCCAGCAGCCCCCAGGGCAGGGGGGATGGCTACACCTTC. Translation: CASSPQGRGDGYTF.